The 26 T cell receptor beta chains listed next were all sequenced from one sample in a study of human T cells and chemical hapten exposure. From the RACE reads, TCRdb called clonotypes with MiXCR, one entry per CDR3 protein. Of about 120,000 distinct CDR3 sequences detected, around 10% appear once; the ten largest clones hold more than 2%. Time point specified: patch test 3, about 24 weeks after DPC sensitization. Stated treatment: therapeutic diphenylcyclopropenone sensitization with weekly scalp DPC. The sequenced sample was whole blood, obtained in connection with sensitization to the hapten diphenylcyclopropenone (DPC). These receptor sequences come from a woman in her 50s with alopecia areata. Some clones in this sample may be carry-over from other donors' samples.

V gene TRBV7-2 combines with J gene TRBJ2-4, with D possibly being TRBD2 (6 bases). The germline V gene has CDR1 SGHTA and CDR2 FQGNSA. Trimming removed 6 bases from V and 6 bases from J, with 12 bases in between. The CDR3 length is 13 residues. CDR3: CASRATGGNIQYF. For the CDR3, the DNA is TGTGCCAGCAGAGCCACCGGGGGAAACATTCAGTACTTC.

The chain uses TRBV9 and TRBJ1-2; 10 bases are a match to TRBD1. V trimming: 2 bases; J trimming: 3 bases; junction bases outside the gene matches: 4. Germline loops: CDR1 SGDLS, CDR2 YYNGEE. This CDR3 contains 15 residues. CDR3 sequence: CASSVTGGTDYGYTF. The CDR3 DNA reads as TGTGCCAGCAGCGTGACAGGGGGCACTGACTATGGCTACACCTTC.

This clonotype has ten or more counts. The chain employs TRBV5-1 and TRBJ1-1; 9 positions agree with TRBD1. Germline assignment: CDR1 SGHRS and CDR2 YFSETQ. The CDR3 runs 15 residues. V gave up 3 bases and J gave up 4 bases; unmatched junction bases: 7. In nucleotides, the CDR3 is TGCGCCAGCAGCTCTCCGGGACAGGGAGGCACTGAAGCTTTCTTT. This translates into CASSSPGQGGTEAFF.

The chain carries TRBV5-1 and TRBJ2-3; 16 nucleotides line up with TRBD2. V gave up 3 bases and J gave up 2 bases; unmatched junction bases: 3. This CDR3 is 17 amino acids long. Germline lookup yields CDR1 SGHRS and CDR2 YFSETQ. The CDR3 DNA follows: TGCGCCAGCAGCTCGGGACTAGCGGGGGGGACCACAGATACGCAGTATTTT. Amino acid sequence: CASSSGLAGGTTDTQYF.

The chain uses TRBV12-3 or TRBV12-4 and TRBJ2-7; D tentatively reads TRBD1 or TRBD2 (5 bases each). Trimming shortened V by 5 bases and J by 12 bases, and 14 bases separated the two germline ends. The CDR3 contains 11 residues. CDR3 amino acids: CASSLGTVAYF. CDR3 nucleotide sequence: TGTGCCAGCAGTCTGGGGACGGTGGCGTACTTC.

This clonotype was seen a few times. The gene calls are TRBV27 and TRBJ2-3, with TRBD2 matching over 9 bases. The CDR3 runs 14 residues. Germline lookup yields CDR1 MNHEY and CDR2 SMNVEV (reference sequence). J was trimmed by 4 bases and V by 6 bases; bases with no gene match: 5. In DNA, the CDR3 is TGTGCCAGCAGCCTAGCGGGGTCCCCAGATACGCAGTATTTT. Protein sequence: CASSLAGSPDTQYF.

This chain links TRBV7-2 with TRBJ1-1, with D hard to call. The germline CDR1 and CDR2 sequences are SGHTA and FQGNSA. The V end lost 1 base, the J end lost 5 bases, and 11 bases lay between the germline ends. CDR3 length: 14 residues. CDR3 amino acids: CASSLVRGWTEAFF. As DNA, the CDR3 is TGTGCCAGCAGCTTAGTTCGCGGCTGGACTGAAGCTTTCTTT.

This clonotype was observed a few times. Here the CDR3 reads CASSSAADTEAFF. In DNA, the CDR3 is TGCGCCAGCAGCTCGGCGGCCGACACTGAAGCTTTCTTT. This chain connects TRBV5-1 to TRBJ1-1; D gene uncertain. The CDR3 sequence is 13 residues long. Germline V gives CDR1 SGHRS, CDR2 YFSETQ. Trimming took 3 bases from V and 3 from J, leaving 9 bases between them.

The chain has TRBV12-3 or TRBV12-4 and TRBJ2-5; possibly TRBD1 or TRBD2 for D (6 bases each). The CDR3 runs to 14 residues. Trimming removed 8 bases from V and 1 base from J, with 14 bases in between. The CDR3 bases are TGTGCCAGCCTTTTCGGGGGCTTCCAAGAGACCCAGTACTTC. This gives the protein CASLFGGFQETQYF.

This clonotype was counted only a few times. The chain has TRBV6-5 and TRBJ2-7; 11 nucleotides line up with TRBD2. This CDR3 is built from 19 residues. V dropped 0 bases and J dropped 7; count of bases not matched to a gene: 17. CDR1 MNHEY and CDR2 SVGAGI come from the germline V gene. The CDR3 loop is CASSYSLEEPSGRRREQYF. Written as DNA, the CDR3 is TGTGCCAGCAGTTACTCCCTAGAAGAGCCTAGCGGGAGGCGCAGGGAGCAGTACTTC.

This clonotype has only a few counts. The chain has TRBV4-2 and TRBJ2-2; 7 bases line up with TRBD1. Germline V CDR1 and CDR2: LGHNA, YNFKEQ. V lost 2 bases and J lost 12; bases outside the gene matches: 18. CDR3 length: 17 amino acids. This CDR3 is CASSQLSQGDLFPQLFF. CDR3 sequence (DNA): TGTGCCAGCAGCCAATTGTCCCAGGGGGATTTGTTCCCCCAGCTGTTTTTT.

This clonotype occurred many times. The V and J genes are TRBV6-1 and TRBJ1-5, with D tentatively TRBD1 (5 bases). The CDR3 is 14 residues long. The V end lost 1 base, the J end lost 5 bases, and 9 bases lay between the germline ends. Germline V gene lookup returns CDR1 MNHNS and CDR2 SASEGT. DNA of the CDR3: TGTGCCAGCAGTGAAGGCGGGGGGGATCAGCCCCAGCATTTT. It specifies CASSEGGGDQPQHF.

The sample holds a few counts of this clonotype. The chain joins TRBV7-9 to TRBJ1-2, with D possibly matching TRBD1 (6 bases). Trimming took 6 bases from V and 8 from J, leaving 16 bases between them. The germline CDR1 and CDR2 sequences are SEHNR and FQNEAQ (reference sequence). The CDR3 extends over 13 amino acids. The CDR3 nucleotides are TGTGCCAGCAGTTCGGTACGGGGGCACGGCTACACCTTC. Protein sequence: CASSSVRGHGYTF.

This clonotype was found many times. The chain combines TRBV7-2 with TRBJ1-2; D is unclear. The germline V gene has CDR1 SGHTA and CDR2 FQGNSA. The CDR3 is 12 amino acids. Trimming stripped 5 bases from V and 4 bases from J, with 8 bases between. The CDR3 DNA is TGTGCCAGCAGCCCGGACGGCTATGGCTACACCTTC. Translation: CASSPDGYGYTF. The variable domain in full, with the rest retrieved from reference TRBV7-2 and TRBJ1-2, is GAGVSQSPSNKVTEKGKDVELRCDPISGHTALYWYRQSLGQGLEFLIYFQGNSAPDKSGLPSDRFSAERTGGSVSTLTIQRTQQEDSAVYLCASSPDGYGYTFGSGTRLTVV.

The genes are TRBV3-1 and TRBJ2-1; 9 bases are shared with TRBD2. The CDR3 covers 16 residues. The germline V gene has CDR1 LGHDT and CDR2 YNNKEL (reference sequence). With V trimmed by 1 base and J by 3 bases, 4 bases remained unmatched. The CDR3 coding sequence is TGTGCCAGCAGCCAAGCGCTAGCGGGGTTCTACAATGAGCAGTTCTTC. Its translation: CASSQALAGFYNEQFF.

The chain has TRBV6-5 and TRBJ1-1; D is unclear. The ends were cut back, 4 bases at V and 11 bases at J, with 11 bases in the middle. CDR3 length: 11 residues. Germline lookup yields CDR1 MNHEY and CDR2 SVGAGI. The CDR3 nucleotides read TGTGCCAGCAGTTCCGGCCAAGGGGCTTTCTTT. Translation: CASSSGQGAFF.

This clonotype showed up just a few times. V gene TRBV20-1 combines with J gene TRBJ1-4; no definite D call. The ends were cut back, 6 bases at V and 8 bases at J, with 10 bases in the middle. The germline CDR1 and CDR2 sequences are DFQATT and SNEGSKA (reference sequence). The CDR3 is 11 amino acids. The CDR3 sequence is CSADDAEKLFF. The CDR3 DNA is TGCAGTGCAGACGACGCAGAAAAACTGTTTTTT.

This clonotype was observed a handful of times. The rearrangement links TRBV24-1 to TRBJ2-1, with TRBD2 matching over 8 bases. This CDR3 contains 15 residues. V lost 3 bases and J lost 8; bases outside the gene matches: 8. Germline CDR1 and CDR2: KGHDR and SFDVKD. CDR3: CATSDGLAGDYEQFF. The DNA of the CDR3 is TGTGCCACCAGTGATGGACTAGCAGGGGACTATGAGCAGTTCTTC.

This clonotype was detected a few times. The chain employs TRBV4-1 and TRBJ1-5; the D gene is possibly TRBD1 (5 bases). Germline V gene data show CDR1 as MGHRA and CDR2 as YSYEKL. V was pared by 1 base and J by 9 bases, with 10 bases between. The CDR3 runs to 13 residues. CDR3 sequence: CASSQGDGSPQHF. Here the CDR3 DNA reads TGCGCCAGCAGCCAAGGGGACGGGTCGCCCCAGCATTTT.

The chain is built from TRBV6-1 and TRBJ1-5, with D maybe TRBD1 (6 bases). The CDR3 extends over 14 amino acids. CDR1 is MNHNS, CDR2 SASEGT, per germline. The V and J ends lost 2 bases and 3 bases respectively, with 8 bases between them. The CDR3 here is CASSERDNNQPQHF. For the CDR3, the DNA is TGTGCCAGCAGTGAAAGGGACAACAATCAGCCCCAGCATTTT.

The CDR3 loop reads CASSPGAGKRDPDTQYF. The CDR3 DNA follows: TGTGCCAGCAGTCCAGGGGCCGGGAAACGGGACCCAGATACGCAGTATTTT. The chain recombines TRBV11-2 with TRBJ2-3; possible D gene TRBD1, 6 bases. This CDR3 is 17 amino acids long. Germline-derived CDR1 and CDR2 are SGHAT and FQNNGV. Trimming left V 6 bases short and J 4 bases short, with 23 bases between.

This clonotype came up a few times. The V gene is TRBV20-1, the J gene TRBJ2-7, with a possible D match to TRBD1 (7 bases). The CDR3 is 16 residues long. Germline values: CDR1 DFQATT, CDR2 SNEGSKA (reference sequence). Trimming removed 2 bases at V and 2 bases at J, with 19 bases between. The CDR3 sequence: CSARPPGGPTTYEQYF. The CDR3 DNA sequence: TGCAGTGCTAGACCCCCAGGGGGGCCCACGACCTACGAGCAGTACTTC.

This clonotype showed up just a few times. This chain connects TRBV12-3 or TRBV12-4 to TRBJ2-3; D possibly uses TRBD1 or TRBD2 (5 bases each). The CDR3 has 15 amino acids. Deletions cut 3 bases from V and 2 bases from J, with 12 bases between. The CDR3 loop reads CASSLGPGFTDTQYF. Written as DNA, the CDR3 is TGTGCCAGCAGTTTGGGGCCGGGGTTCACAGATACGCAGTATTTT.

This chain links TRBV5-1 with TRBJ2-3; D assignment may be TRBD1 or TRBD2 (6 bases each). The V gene lost 4 bases and the J gene lost 0 bases, with 30 bases spanning the gap. This CDR3 region has 21 residues. CDR1 is SGHRS and CDR2 is YFSETQ in the germline V gene. CDR3 protein: CASSQSRFGGVGMTSTDTQYF. CDR3 nucleotide sequence: TGCGCCAGCAGCCAAAGTCGTTTCGGGGGCGTAGGGATGACTAGCACAGATACGCAGTATTTT.

The V gene is TRBV20-1, the J gene TRBJ1-1, with 7 bases that match TRBD1. V gave up 5 bases and J gave up 6 bases; unmatched junction bases: 12. Per germline, CDR1 DFQATT and CDR2 SNEGSKA (reference sequence). The CDR3 consists of 14 residues. This CDR3 reads CSAWDRRRGSEAFF. The CDR3 DNA reads as TGCAGTGCTTGGGACAGACGGAGGGGTTCTGAAGCTTTCTTT.

This clonotype showed up many times. The J gene is TRBJ1-1, the V gene TRBV9, with D unresolved. V was cut by 0 bases and J by 5 bases, with 8 bases left in between. Germline V CDR1 and CDR2: SGDLS, YYNGEE. The CDR3 is made up of 13 amino acids. The CDR3 spells CASSVGYETEAFF. The CDR3 DNA reads as TGTGCCAGCAGCGTAGGGTATGAGACTGAAGCTTTCTTT.